The clone carrying this T cell receptor (beta chain) was observed a few times. Its antigen is unidentified. The sample comes from a study of shared clonotypes between healthy human individuals. Generated by immunoSEQ multiplex PCR, the TCRdb table keeps only in-frame clones and is missing some. The sample carries roughly 700,000 clones, roughly 70% recorded once. Whole-study findings and limits: Relative to memory subsets, naive subsets generally showed larger estimated richness.

This CDR3 is built from 16 residues. V was clipped by 8 bases and J by 4 bases, with 23 bases between them. Germline loops: CDR1 MDHEN, CDR2 SYDVKM. The TCR was taken from a woman aged 30 to 39 in good health. Input material: memory CD4+ T cells sorted from blood. Specified subset: CD45RA-negative fraction. The chain combines TRBV28 with TRBJ1-2, with a weak D call TRBD1 (5 bases). The CDR3 region has the DNA TGTGCCAGCCAAGGCCGTTTCAGTCAGGGCGGCTATGGCTACACCTTC. Amino acids: CASQGRFSQGGYGYTF.